This T cell receptor beta chain was identified during a study of relationships among human T cell subsets listed by TCRdb under 2010. A note on the overall study: The study sequenced eight distinct T cell populations from blood: pan T, CD8 cytotoxic, regulatory, Th1, Th2, naive plus transitional, activated and memory cells. The research as a whole found: Over 55% of CD8+ cytotoxic sequences belonged to clones with over 100 reads, whereas regulatory and Th2 subsets showed few such clones. The seven subsets showed no statistically significant differences in V, D and J usage, CDR3 length, or N-nucleotide additions. The substantial sharing of CDR3s among Th1, Th2 and regulatory T cells was interpreted as suggesting that cell fate choices are stochastic. The bead-based sorting was unable to rule out the presence of a CD4+CD8+ double-positive population.

A word on this clonotype: What this receptor recognizes is not known. The sample holds no much larger clone one base away, and base qualities are not on file.

Library construction relied on multiplex PCR. Sequencing took place on a 454 GS FLX. Semiquantitative ARM-PCR was used to amplify the TCR alpha and beta CDR3 regions from mRNA. In ARM-PCR, tagged nested gene-specific primers were used first, and exponential amplification was then carried out by communal superprimers. Before the second amplification round was performed on first-round PCR products, the nested primers were removed by exonuclease. The amplicons were sequenced on the 454 platform, which can rapidly sequence millions of DNA fragments without cloning bias. A read counted as effective if the read could be mapped to both V and J germline segments. The paper's data handling went like this. Reads were assigned to germline V, D and J segments with IRmap, which uses pyromap, a Smith-Waterman modification adapted to 454 sequencing errors. To filter D-beta assignments, cutoffs were set at the 99th percentile of the alignment scores obtained from simulated random sequences. CDR3 was defined as the amino acids lying between the conserved V-segment Y[YFLI]C motif and the J-segment [FW]GXGT motif. A compound Poisson process model, previously applied to large-scale EST data, was used to estimate repertoire diversity. A cross-contamination detection procedure was applied to argue against sample contamination as the source of shared CDR3s. TCRdb itself trimmed the public reads at Q25 with fastp, ran MiXCR and retained productive beta chains. Rows with a matching CDR3 protein are joined into one entry that keeps the most common DNA and genes. TCRdb assigned the V and J calls; the authors' analysis was not used. The sample yields roughly 13,000 distinct CDR3 sequences; about 67% were counted once. The top ten constitute around 27% of the sample.

The CD4+CD25-CD294- flow-through remaining after the CD25, CD56 and CD294 bead selections was collected as Th1 cells. Miltenyi superparamagnetic beads coated with subset-specific monoclonal antibodies were used for isolation of the T cell subsets. Every T cell population came from peripheral blood. Ficoll separation was used to obtain mononuclear cells from whole blood, after which anti-CD14 microbeads were used to deplete monocytes. The isolated cell populations were resuspended in RNAprotect reagent immediately. Source material: CD4+ Th1 cells sorted from blood. The intended sense of this specimen's cell subset or site label: CD4+CD25-CD294- T helper 1 cells. This clonotype was sampled from a man aged 35-49 years in good health.

The DNA sequence reads TGTGCCAGCAGTTATGGGACAGGGTCGGAGACCCAGTACTTC. It translates as CASSYGTGSETQYF. This chain joins TRBV6-6 to TRBJ2-5, and 9 junction bases match TRBD1. V is trimmed back by 3 bases and J by 5 bases, and the junction contains 4 bases that no gene match accounts for. The CDR3, cysteine through phenylalanine, is 14 amino acids long. Only the CDR3 part of the read is kept: 42 bases, read in frame from the first base. Taken from the germline V gene (reference sequence), the CDR1 and CDR2 loops are MNHNY and SVGAGI.